This TCR beta chain was retrieved from a study of blood T cell repertoires in COVID-19. Assay used: immunoSEQ multiplex PCR; TCRdb lists only in-frame clones, some missing. The sample lists fewer than 350,000 clones; around 81% were seen once. The J segment lost 1 base and the V segment lost 1 base, leaving 5 bases of the junction unmatched. The CDR3 covers 16 residues. CDR1 and CDR2 from the germline V gene are SGHVS and FNYEAQ. This TCR was recovered from an older woman with active or convalescent COVID-19. The sequenced sample consisted of peripheral blood. The chain employs TRBV7-6 and TRBJ1-2, with TRBD1 matching 8 bases. The CDR3 DNA follows: TGTGCCAGCAGCTTAGATAGGGACAGGTTTAACTATGGCTACACCTTC. As protein: CASSLDRDRFNYGYTF.